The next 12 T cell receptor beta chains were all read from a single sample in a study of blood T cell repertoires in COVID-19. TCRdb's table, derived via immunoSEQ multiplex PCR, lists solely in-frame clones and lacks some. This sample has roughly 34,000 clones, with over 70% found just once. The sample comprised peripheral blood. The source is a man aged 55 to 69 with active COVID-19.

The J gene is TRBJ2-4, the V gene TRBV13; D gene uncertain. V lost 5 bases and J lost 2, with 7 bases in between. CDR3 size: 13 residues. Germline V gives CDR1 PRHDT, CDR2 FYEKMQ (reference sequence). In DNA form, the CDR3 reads TGTGCCAGCAGCGGCCGATCCAAAAACATTCAGTACTTC. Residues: CASSGRSKNIQYF.

The CDR3 coding sequence is TGTGCCAGCTCACCGCGGACTAGCGACCGAAACGAGCAGTACTTC. Amino acid sequence: CASSPRTSDRNEQYF. J is TRBJ2-7 and V is TRBV18; TRBD2 matches at 9 bases. The germline V gene has CDR1 KGHSH and CDR2 LQKENI. V shed 3 bases, J shed 5 bases, and the junction held 8 bases outside the gene matches. This CDR3 is 15 amino acids long. Full variable domain (outside the CDR3, taken from reference TRBV18 and TRBJ2-7): NAGVMQNPRHLVRRRGQEARLRCSPMKGHSHVYWYRQLPEEGLKFMVYLQKENIIDESGMPKERFSAEFPKEGPSILRIQQVVRGDSAAYFCASSPRTSDRNEQYFGPGTRLTVT.

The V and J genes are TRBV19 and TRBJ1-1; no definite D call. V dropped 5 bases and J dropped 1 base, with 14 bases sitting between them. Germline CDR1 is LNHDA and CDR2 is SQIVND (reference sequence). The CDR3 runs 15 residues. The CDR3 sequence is CASSAAWRANTEAFF. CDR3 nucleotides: TGTGCCAGTAGTGCCGCTTGGAGGGCGAACACTGAAGCTTTCTTT.

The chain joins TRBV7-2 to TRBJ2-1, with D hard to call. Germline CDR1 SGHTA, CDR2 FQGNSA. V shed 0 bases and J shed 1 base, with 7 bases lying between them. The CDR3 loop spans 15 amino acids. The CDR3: CASSLASRSYNEQFF. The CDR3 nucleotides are TGTGCCAGCAGCTTAGCGTCTAGGTCCTACAATGAGCAGTTCTTC.

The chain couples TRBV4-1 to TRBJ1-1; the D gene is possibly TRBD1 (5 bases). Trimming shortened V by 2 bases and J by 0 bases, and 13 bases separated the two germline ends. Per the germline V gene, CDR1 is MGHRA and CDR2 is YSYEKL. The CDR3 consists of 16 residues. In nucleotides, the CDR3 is TGCGCCAGCAGCCAAAGCCCGAAGGGGATGAACACTGAAGCTTTCTTT. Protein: CASSQSPKGMNTEAFF.

CDR3 nucleotides: TGTGCCAGCAGTTCTTTTAACACTGAAGCTTTCTTT. Its translation: CASSSFNTEAFF. V gene TRBV6-5 combines with J gene TRBJ1-1; unclear D gene. This CDR3 comprises 12 residues. V lost 4 bases and J lost 2, with 5 bases in between. Germline V gene data show CDR1 as MNHEY and CDR2 as SVGAGI.

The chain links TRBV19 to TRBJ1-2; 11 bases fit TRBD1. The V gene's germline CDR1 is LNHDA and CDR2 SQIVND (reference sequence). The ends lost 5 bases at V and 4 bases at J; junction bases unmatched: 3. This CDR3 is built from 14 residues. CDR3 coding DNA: TGTGCCAGTAGTGACGGGACAGGGGGCTATGGCTACACCTTC. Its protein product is CASSDGTGGYGYTF. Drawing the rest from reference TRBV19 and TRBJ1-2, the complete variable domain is DGGITQSPKYLFRKEGQNVTLSCEQNLNHDAMYWYRQDPGQGLRLIYYSQIVNDFQKGDIAEGYSVSREKKESFPLTVTSAQKNPTAFYLCASSDGTGGYGYTFGSGTRLTVV.

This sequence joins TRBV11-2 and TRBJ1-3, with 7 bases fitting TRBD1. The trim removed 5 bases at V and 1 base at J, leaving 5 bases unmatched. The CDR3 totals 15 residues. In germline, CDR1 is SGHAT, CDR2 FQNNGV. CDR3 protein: CASSPRQGSGNTIYF. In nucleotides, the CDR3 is TGTGCCAGCAGCCCACGACAGGGTTCTGGAAACACCATATATTTT.

The CDR3 sequence is CASSSPSGRYNEQFF. CDR3 in DNA: TGTGCCAGCAGTTCCCCCTCGGGTCGTTACAATGAGCAGTTCTTC. V usage is TRBV27 and J usage is TRBJ2-1; D unresolved. Between the trimmed V and J ends, which lost 4 bases and 4 bases, there was a span of 14 bases. CDR1 MNHEY and CDR2 SMNVEV come from the germline V gene (reference sequence). The CDR3 sequence is 15 residues long.

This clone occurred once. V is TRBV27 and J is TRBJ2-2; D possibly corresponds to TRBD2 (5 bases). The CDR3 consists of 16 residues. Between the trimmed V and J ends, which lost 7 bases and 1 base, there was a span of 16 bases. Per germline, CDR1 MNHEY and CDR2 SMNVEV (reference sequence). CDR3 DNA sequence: TGTGCCAGCATCGGAGGTGCAGCCTTGAACACCGGGGAGCTGTTTTTT. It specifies CASIGGAALNTGELFF.

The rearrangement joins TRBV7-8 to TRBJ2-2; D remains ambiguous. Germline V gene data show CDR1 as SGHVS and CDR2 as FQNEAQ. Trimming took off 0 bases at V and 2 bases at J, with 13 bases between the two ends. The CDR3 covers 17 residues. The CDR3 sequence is CASSLARANSNTGELFF. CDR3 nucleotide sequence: TGTGCCAGCAGCTTAGCGCGTGCAAACTCTAACACCGGGGAGCTGTTTTTT.

The CDR3 here is CASSGDSLLTGELFF. Here the CDR3 DNA reads TGTGCCAGCAGCGGTGACAGCCTACTCACCGGGGAGCTGTTTTTT. This chain uses TRBV11-2 with TRBJ2-2; D may be TRBD1 (5 bases). Germline V gene lookup returns CDR1 SGHAT and CDR2 FQNNGV. V lost 5 bases and J lost 4, with 14 bases in between. The CDR3 totals 15 residues.